The TCR beta chain described here comes from a study of blood T cell repertoires in COVID-19. Turning to the study itself: The origin of the acute and convalescent COVID-19 samples was the United States, Italy and Spain.

Profiling relied on immunoSEQ multiplex PCR, and the TCRdb table lists in-frame clones only, not all of them. The sample lists 250,000 to 300,000 clones, roughly 90% occurring once. The CDR3 extends over 14 amino acids. The germline V gene has CDR1 MDHEN and CDR2 SYDVKM. V was pared by 10 bases and J by 3 bases, with 11 bases of the junction left unmatched. Individuals drawn from about two dozen US areas were roughly 18 to 95 years old. Cohorts were determined from participant-reported clinical history. The chain links TRBV28 to TRBJ1-2, with 7 bases fitting TRBD1. The TCR originated in a woman in her thirties who had recovered from COVID-19. The sequenced sample consisted of PBMCs or T cells enriched from blood (not recorded which). CDR3 nucleotide sequence: TGTGCCACCCTATACAGGGGACCTGACTATGGCTACACCTTC. This encodes CATLYRGPDYGYTF.